The T cell receptor (beta chain) under discussion was sequenced for a study of sequential checkpoint blockade in melanoma. This sample's treatment: randomized to nivolumab then ipilimumab (arm A) or the reverse (arm B). Measured with immunoSEQ multiplex PCR; TCRdb has only the in-frame clones, and not every one. The data hold roughly 14,000 clones, with around three quarters observed a single time. The sequencing used CD8+ T cells sorted from blood (inferred from file names), collected from a patient given nivolumab and ipilimumab in sequence. This clonotype was sampled from a human donor with melanoma.

The CDR3 here is CASNSGGATNEKLFF. The CDR3 DNA is TGTGCCAGTAACTCAGGGGGAGCAACTAATGAAAAACTGTTTTTT. This chain links TRBV19 with TRBJ1-4, with 7 bases that match TRBD1. The germline V gene encodes CDR1 LNHDA and CDR2 SQIVND (reference sequence). With 7 bases clipped from V and 0 bases from J, the junction kept 5 bases outside the gene matches. The CDR3 covers 15 residues.